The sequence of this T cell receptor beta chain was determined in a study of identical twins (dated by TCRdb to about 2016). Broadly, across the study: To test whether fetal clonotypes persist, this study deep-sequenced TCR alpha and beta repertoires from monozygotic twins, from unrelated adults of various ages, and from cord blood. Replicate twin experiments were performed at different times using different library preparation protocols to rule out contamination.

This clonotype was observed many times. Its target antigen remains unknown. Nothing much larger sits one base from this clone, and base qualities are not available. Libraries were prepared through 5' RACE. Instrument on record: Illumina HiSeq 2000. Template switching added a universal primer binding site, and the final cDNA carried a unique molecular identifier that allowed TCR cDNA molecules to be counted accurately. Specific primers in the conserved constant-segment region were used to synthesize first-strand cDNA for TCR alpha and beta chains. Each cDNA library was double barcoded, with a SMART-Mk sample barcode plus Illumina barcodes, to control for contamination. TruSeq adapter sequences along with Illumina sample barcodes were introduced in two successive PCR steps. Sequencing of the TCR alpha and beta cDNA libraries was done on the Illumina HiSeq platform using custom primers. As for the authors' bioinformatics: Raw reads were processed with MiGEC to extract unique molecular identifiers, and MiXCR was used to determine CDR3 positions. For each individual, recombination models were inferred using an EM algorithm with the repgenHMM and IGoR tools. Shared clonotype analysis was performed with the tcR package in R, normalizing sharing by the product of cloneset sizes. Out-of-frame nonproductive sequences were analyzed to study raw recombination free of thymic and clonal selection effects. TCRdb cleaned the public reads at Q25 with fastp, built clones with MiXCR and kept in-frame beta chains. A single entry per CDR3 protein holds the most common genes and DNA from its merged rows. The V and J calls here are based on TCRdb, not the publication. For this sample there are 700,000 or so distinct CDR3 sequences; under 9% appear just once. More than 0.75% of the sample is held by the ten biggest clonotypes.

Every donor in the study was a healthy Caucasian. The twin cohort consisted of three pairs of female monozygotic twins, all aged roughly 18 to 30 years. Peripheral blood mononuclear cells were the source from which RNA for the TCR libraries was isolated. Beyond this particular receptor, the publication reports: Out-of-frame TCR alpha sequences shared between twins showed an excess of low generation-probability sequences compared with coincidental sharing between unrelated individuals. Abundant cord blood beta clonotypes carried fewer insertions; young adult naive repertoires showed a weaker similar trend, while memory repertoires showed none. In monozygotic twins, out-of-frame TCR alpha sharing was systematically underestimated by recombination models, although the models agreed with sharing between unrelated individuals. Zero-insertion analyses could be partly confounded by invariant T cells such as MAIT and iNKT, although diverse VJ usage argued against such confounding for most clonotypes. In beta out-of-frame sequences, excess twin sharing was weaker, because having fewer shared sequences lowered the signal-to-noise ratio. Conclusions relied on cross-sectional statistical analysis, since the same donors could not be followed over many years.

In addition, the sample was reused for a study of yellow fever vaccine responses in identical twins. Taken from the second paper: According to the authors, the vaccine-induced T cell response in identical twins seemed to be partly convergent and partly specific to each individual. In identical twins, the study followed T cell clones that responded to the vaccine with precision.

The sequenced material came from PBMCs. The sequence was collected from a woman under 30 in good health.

The nucleotides are TGCGCCAGCAGTTGGGGACTAGAAGATACGCAGTATTTT. The encoded protein is CASSWGLEDTQYF. The chain is encoded by TRBV5-1 joined to TRBJ2-3, and 8 bases in between align with TRBD2. CDR1 SGHRS and CDR2 YFSETQ are derived from the germline V gene. The CDR3 has 13 amino acids, counting the end cysteine and phenylalanine. Of all the DNA, just the CDR3 is kept, 39 bases in frame from base 1. At the junction V is shortened by 5 bases and J by 5 bases; bases outside the gene matches: 4.